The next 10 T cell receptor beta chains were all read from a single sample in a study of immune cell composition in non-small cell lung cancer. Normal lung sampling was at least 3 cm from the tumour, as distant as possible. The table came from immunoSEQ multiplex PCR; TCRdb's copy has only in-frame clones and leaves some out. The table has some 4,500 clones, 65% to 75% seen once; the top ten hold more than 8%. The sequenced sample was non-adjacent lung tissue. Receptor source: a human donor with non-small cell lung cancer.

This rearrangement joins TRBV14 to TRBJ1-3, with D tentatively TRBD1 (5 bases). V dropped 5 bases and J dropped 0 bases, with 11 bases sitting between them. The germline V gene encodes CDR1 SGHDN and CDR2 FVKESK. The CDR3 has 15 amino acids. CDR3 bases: TGTGCCAGCAGCGAAGGGGTTTTCTCTGGAAACACCATATATTTT. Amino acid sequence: CASSEGVFSGNTIYF.

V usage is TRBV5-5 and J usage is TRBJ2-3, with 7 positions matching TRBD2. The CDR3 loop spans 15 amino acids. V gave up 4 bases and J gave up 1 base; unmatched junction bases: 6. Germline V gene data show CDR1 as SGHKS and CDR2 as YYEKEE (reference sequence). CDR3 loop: CASSRGGGRTDTQYF. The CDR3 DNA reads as TGTGCCAGCAGCCGCGGGGGAGGCCGCACAGATACGCAGTATTTT.

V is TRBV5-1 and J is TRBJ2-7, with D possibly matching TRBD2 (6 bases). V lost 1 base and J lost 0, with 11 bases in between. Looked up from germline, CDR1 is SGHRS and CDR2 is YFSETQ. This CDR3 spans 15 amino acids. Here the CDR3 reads CASSLYGGTSYEQYF. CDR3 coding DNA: TGCGCCAGCAGCTTGTACGGGGGAACCTCCTACGAGCAGTACTTC.

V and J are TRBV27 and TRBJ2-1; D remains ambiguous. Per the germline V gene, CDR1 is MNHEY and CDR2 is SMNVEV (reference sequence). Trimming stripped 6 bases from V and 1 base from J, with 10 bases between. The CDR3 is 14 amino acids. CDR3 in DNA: TGTGCCAGCAGCGGAATGGGGTCCTACAATGAGCAGTTCTTC. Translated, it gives CASSGMGSYNEQFF.

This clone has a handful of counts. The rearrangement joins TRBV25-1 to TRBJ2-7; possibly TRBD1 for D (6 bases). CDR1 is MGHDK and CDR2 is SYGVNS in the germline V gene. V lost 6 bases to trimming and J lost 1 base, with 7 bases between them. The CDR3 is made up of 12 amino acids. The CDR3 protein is CASSGQSYEQYF. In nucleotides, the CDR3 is TGTGCCAGCAGCGGACAGTCCTACGAGCAGTACTTC.

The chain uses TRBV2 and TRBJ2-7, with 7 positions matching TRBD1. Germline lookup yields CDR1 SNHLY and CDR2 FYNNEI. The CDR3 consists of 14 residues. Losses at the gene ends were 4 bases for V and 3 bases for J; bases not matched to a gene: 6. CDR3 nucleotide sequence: TGTGCCAGCAGTGCCGGGACAGAGATCTACGAGCAGTACTTC. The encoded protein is CASSAGTEIYEQYF. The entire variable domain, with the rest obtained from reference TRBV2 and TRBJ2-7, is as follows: EPEVTQTPSHQVTQMGQEVILRCVPISNHLYFYWYRQILGQKVEFLVSFYNNEISEKSEIFDDQFSVERPDGSNFTLKIRSTKLEDSAMYFCASSAGTEIYEQYFGPGTRLTVT.

DNA of the CDR3: TGCGCCAGCAGCCAAGATTTAGGGGGGGAATCACCCCTCCACTTT. It specifies CASSQDLGGESPLHF. This rearrangement joins TRBV4-1 to TRBJ1-6, with a weak D call TRBD1 (6 bases). V was shortened by 0 bases and J by 10 bases, with 13 bases between the two germline ends. The CDR3 consists of 15 residues. Germline loops: CDR1 MGHRA, CDR2 YSYEKL.

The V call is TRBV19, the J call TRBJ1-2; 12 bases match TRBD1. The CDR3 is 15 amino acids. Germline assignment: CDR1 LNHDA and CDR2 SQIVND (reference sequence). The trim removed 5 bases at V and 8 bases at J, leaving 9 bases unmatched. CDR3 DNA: TGTGCCAGTAGTCAACCGGGACAGGGGGCGCCGGGCTACACCTTC. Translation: CASSQPGQGAPGYTF. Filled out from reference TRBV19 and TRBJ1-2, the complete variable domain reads DGGITQSPKYLFRKEGQNVTLSCEQNLNHDAMYWYRQDPGQGLRLIYYSQIVNDFQKGDIAEGYSVSREKKESFPLTVTSAQKNPTAFYLCASSQPGQGAPGYTFGSGTRLTVV.

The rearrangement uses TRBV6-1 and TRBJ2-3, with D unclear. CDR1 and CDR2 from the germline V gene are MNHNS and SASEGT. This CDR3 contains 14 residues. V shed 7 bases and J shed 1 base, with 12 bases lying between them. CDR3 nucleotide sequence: TGTGCCAGCACAGCCCAGTCGGGCACAGATACGCAGTATTTT. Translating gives CASTAQSGTDTQYF.

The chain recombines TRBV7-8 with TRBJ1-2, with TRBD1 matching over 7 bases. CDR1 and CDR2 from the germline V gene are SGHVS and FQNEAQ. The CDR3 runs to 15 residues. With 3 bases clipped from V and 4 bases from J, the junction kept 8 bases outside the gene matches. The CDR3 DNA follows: TGTGCCAGCAGCTTCTACAGGGGAGAGGGCTATGGCTACACCTTC. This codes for CASSFYRGEGYGYTF. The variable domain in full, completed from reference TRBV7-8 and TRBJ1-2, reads GAGVSQSPRYKVAKRGQDVALRCDPISGHVSLFWYQQALGQGPEFLTYFQNEAQLDKSGLPSDRFFAERPEGSVSTLKIQRTQQEDSAVYLCASSFYRGEGYGYTFGSGTRLTVV.